This T cell receptor beta chain was profiled in a study of T-cell memory formation after mild COVID-19 (dated by TCRdb to the early 2020s). Broadly, across the study: Most TCR sequence clusters were specific to one of the two donors. T-cell clones expanding and contracting after mild COVID-19 in a couple of donors were tracked by longitudinal TCRalpha and TCRbeta repertoire sequencing. Two young, previously healthy adult volunteers made up the cohort, one male and one female. Study-level results and caveats: Contracting CD4+ clones turned up mainly in the CM and EM memory subsets, whereas EMRA was where CD8+ clones were enriched. The second-wave clones that peaked on day 37 were not confirmed to be SARS-CoV-2 specific. Some responding clones were detected in pre-infection memory, suggesting pre-existing cross-reactive memory T cells joined the SARS-CoV-2 response. Only two mild cases were covered in the study, and larger cohorts including severe cases with pre-infection samples were considered necessary. Clones that contracted from day 15 to 85 showed balanced CD4/CD8 phenotypes, whereas a second wave of clones that expanded from day 15 to 37 leaned towards CD4+.

Concerning this clonotype itself: What antigen it recognizes has not been identified. One base away there is no much larger clone; base qualities are not given.

Including the terminal cysteine and phenylalanine, the CDR3 comprises 17 residues. The sequence is cut down to CDR3 DNA, 51 bases in frame from base 1. Taken from the germline V gene, the CDR1 and CDR2 loops are SGHDT and YYEEEE. V loses 3 bases, J loses 5 bases, and the germline ends lie 21 bases apart. PBMCs were isolated by Ficoll-Paque density gradient centrifugation. Sequencing was performed on an Illumina NovaSeq 6000. TCRalpha and TCRbeta cDNA libraries were built by 5'RACE with constant-segment primers, adding sample barcodes and unique molecular identifiers. Trizol reagent was used to extract RNA from every sample. Library amplification was performed in two PCR steps, and a second sample barcode and Illumina TruSeq adapters were introduced in the second step. The libraries were sequenced on an Illumina NovaSeq using 2 x 150 bp paired-end reads. The study's processing was this. The reads were demultiplexed and collapsed into UMI-guided consensus sequences using migec v1.2.7. With mixcr v2.1.11, UMI consensuses were aligned to TRA and TRB V and J templates and assembled into clonotypes. Expanded or contracted clonotypes were those called significant by both edgeR and NoisET, with noise models trained on biological replicates. For edgeR calls, the cutoffs were a false discovery rate-adjusted p below 0.01 and a log2 fold-change threshold of 1. As an exploratory analysis of dynamics, max-normalized trajectories of the 1000 most abundant clonotypes were examined with PCA combined with hierarchical clustering. Separately sequenced CD4+ and CD8+ repertoires were used to assign the CD4 or CD8 phenotype of responding clones. Using fastp at Q25 and MiXCR, TCRdb reprocessed the public reads and kept productive beta chains. Entries that share a CDR3 protein sequence are merged under the most common genes and DNA. The V and J calls were determined by TCRdb, not by the authors. The sample table lists a few hundred thousand distinct CDR3 sequences, under 25% of them with a count of one. The leading ten clones occupy about 12% of the sample.

Specimen: PBMCs or a T cell subset sorted from them (not recorded which). This receptor was obtained from an adult woman who had mild COVID-19 (a few samples of this study predate the infection). The sample titles of this study are shuffled in the database, so cell type and time point are left out; the donor was told from shared clones. The V gene is TRBV5-6 and the J gene is TRBJ2-4; no confident D gene assignment can be made. The CDR3 amino acid sequence is: CASSSIQTGPWENIQYF. The nucleotide sequence is given as TGTGCCAGCAGCTCGATTCAAACCGGGCCCTGGGAAAACATTCAGTACTTC.